These 18 T cell receptor beta chains share one sample of origin, sequenced in a study of response to subunit inactivated influenza vaccine. TCRdb re-called the RT-PCR reads with MiXCR, one entry per CDR3 protein. The data contain about 300,000 distinct CDR3 sequences, just over 20% of them seen just once; the ten biggest clones take up 9.5% to 13%. The material was PBMCs from blood, obtained less than 22 months after vaccination. The source of these receptors is a man between 45 and 75 years old who received an inactivated influenza vaccine.

This clonotype was seen a few times. V and J are TRBV5-1 and TRBJ1-2; unclear D gene. Germline assignment: CDR1 SGHRS and CDR2 YFSETQ. The CDR3 has 14 residues. V shed 9 bases and J shed 1 base, with 16 bases lying between them. The CDR3 bases are TGCGCCACTCGAACCCGGTTGGATAACTATGGCTACACCTTC. It translates to CATRTRLDNYGYTF.

This clonotype was detected many times. CDR3 protein: CSVVKNTEAFF. The CDR3 coding sequence is TGCAGCGTTGTGAAGAACACTGAAGCTTTCTTT. The chain couples TRBV29-1 to TRBJ1-1; D call uncertain. The germline V and J ends were trimmed by 4 bases and 1 base, with 4 bases remaining between them. The CDR3 extends over 11 amino acids. From germline, CDR1 is SQVTM and CDR2 ANQGSEA.

The CDR3 bases are TGTGCCAGCAGTAAACGACTAGCGGGGAGCTCCTACAATGAGCAGTTCTTC. Encoded protein: CASSKRLAGSSYNEQFF. The rearrangement links TRBV6-1 to TRBJ2-1, with 11 positions matching TRBD2. J lost 0 bases, V lost 5 bases, and 6 bases had no gene match. The germline V gene encodes CDR1 MNHNS and CDR2 SASEGT. The CDR3 spans 17 residues.

The V gene is TRBV24-1, the J gene TRBJ1-2; TRBD1 might be the D (5 bases). CDR1 and CDR2 (germline): KGHDR, SFDVKD. This CDR3 contains 15 residues. Trimming pared 1 base from V and 8 bases from J, leaving 16 bases between. For the CDR3, the DNA is TGTGCCACCAGTGATTTTACGGGACGATCGGGCGGCTACACCTTC. Translation gives CATSDFTGRSGGYTF.

This chain uses TRBV20-1 with TRBJ1-1; weak D call: TRBD1 (5 bases). This CDR3 has 12 amino acids. Germline values: CDR1 DFQATT, CDR2 SNEGSKA (reference sequence). V lost 8 bases to trimming and J lost 1 base, with 11 bases between them. The CDR3 loop reads CSLSRGNTEAFF. The DNA for the CDR3 is TGCAGTCTCTCTAGGGGGAACACTGAAGCTTTCTTT.

The V gene is TRBV19, the J gene TRBJ2-6, with D possibly being TRBD2 (6 bases). The CDR3 totals 20 residues. Germline loops: CDR1 LNHDA, CDR2 SQIVND (reference sequence). The V gene lost 1 base and the J gene lost 2 bases, with 21 bases spanning the gap. The CDR3 is CASSIVGGAPGNPGANVLTF. CDR3 nucleotide sequence: TGTGCCAGTAGTATAGTTGGAGGGGCCCCAGGAAACCCTGGGGCCAACGTCCTGACTTTC.

The chain uses TRBV20-1 and TRBJ1-4, with 8 positions matching TRBD1. The ends lost 2 bases at V and 7 bases at J; junction bases unmatched: 3. The CDR3 contains 13 residues. Germline CDR1 and CDR2: DFQATT and SNEGSKA (reference sequence). The CDR3 loop is CSARYQGAEKLFF. The CDR3 DNA reads TGCAGTGCTAGATATCAGGGGGCTGAAAAACTGTTTTTT.

The V call is TRBV4-1, the J call TRBJ2-1; TRBD1 agrees at 10 bases. V was pared by 4 bases and J by 4 bases, with 7 bases of the junction left unmatched. The CDR3 length is 16 residues. Germline V lookup: CDR1 MGHRA, CDR2 YSYEKL. CDR3 nucleotides: TGCGCCAGCAGCCCTGAAGCGGGACAGGGGTACAATGAGCAGTTCTTC. Amino acids: CASSPEAGQGYNEQFF.

The chain has TRBV12-3 or TRBV12-4 and TRBJ1-1; 8 positions match TRBD1. The CDR3 length is 14 residues. The J segment lost 3 bases and the V segment lost 5 bases, leaving 5 bases of the junction unmatched. This CDR3 is CASSAGQGHTEAFF. CDR3 sequence (DNA): TGTGCCAGCAGTGCTGGACAGGGCCACACTGAAGCTTTCTTT.

This CDR3 reads CASGLGSGTGERWSYNEQFF. The CDR3 DNA follows: TGTGCTAGTGGTTTGGGTTCCGGGACAGGGGAACGATGGTCCTACAATGAGCAGTTCTTC. J is TRBJ2-1 and V is TRBV12-5; TRBD1 matches at 10 bases. Germline lookup yields CDR1 LGHNT and CDR2 FRNRAP. V shed 1 base, J shed 1 base, and the junction held 13 bases outside the gene matches. The CDR3 contains 20 residues. The whole variable domain, remainder taken from reference TRBV12-5 and TRBJ2-1, is DARVTQTPRHKVTEMGQEVTMRCQPILGHNTVFWYRQTMMQGLELLAYFRNRAPLDDSGMPKDRFSAEMPDATLATLKIQPSEPRDSAVYFCASGLGSGTGERWSYNEQFFGPGTRLTVL.

This chain uses TRBV30 with TRBJ1-1; 12 positions match TRBD1. Germline CDR1 is GTSNPN and CDR2 is SVGIG (reference sequence). The CDR3 runs 14 residues. V shed 1 base, J shed 12 bases, and the junction held 9 bases outside the gene matches. CDR3 protein: CAWSGGTGGSLTFF. The CDR3 DNA reads TGTGCCTGGAGTGGAGGGACAGGGGGCTCGTTGACTTTCTTT.

The chain recombines TRBV29-1 with TRBJ2-7, with a possible D match to TRBD2 (6 bases). The V end was cut by 4 bases, the J end by 1 base, with 11 bases between. Germline V gene sequence: CDR1 SQVTM, CDR2 ANQGSEA. CDR3 size: 13 residues. CDR3 in amino acids: CSVVPSESYEQYF. DNA of the CDR3: TGCAGCGTTGTCCCTAGCGAGTCCTACGAGCAGTACTTC.

This clonotype was seen more than once but under ten times. The rearrangement joins TRBV4-3 to TRBJ1-6; D remains unclear. Deletions cut 1 base from V and 0 bases from J, with 16 bases between. The germline gives CDR1 LGHNA, CDR2 YSLEER. The CDR3 is 19 amino acids. This CDR3 reads CASSQVWPGPSSYNSPLHF. The CDR3 region has the DNA TGCGCCAGCAGCCAAGTCTGGCCAGGCCCTAGCTCCTATAATTCACCCCTCCACTTT.

In this sample, this clonotype turned up once. This CDR3 is CASSVSPQGGEQYF. CDR3 bases: TGTGCCAGCAGCGTATCCCCACAGGGGGGCGAGCAGTACTTC. The rearrangement uses TRBV9 and TRBJ2-7, with 8 bases fitting TRBD1. The ends lost 1 base at V and 6 bases at J; junction bases unmatched: 6. Germline-derived CDR1 and CDR2 are SGDLS and YYNGEE. The CDR3 spans 14 residues.

The chain combines TRBV4-3 with TRBJ1-2; D is undetermined. CDR3 length: 14 residues. Trimming removed 1 base at V and 8 bases at J, with 14 bases between. CDR1 is LGHNA and CDR2 is YSLEER in the germline V gene. CDR3 sequence reads: CASSQVNRRGGYTF. Written as DNA, the CDR3 is TGCGCCAGCAGCCAAGTTAACCGGCGCGGGGGCTACACCTTC.

In this sample, this clonotype turned up a few times. The chain is built from TRBV7-2 and TRBJ1-1; 7 bases align to TRBD1. The CDR3 runs to 15 residues. CDR1 and CDR2 from the germline V gene are SGHTA and FQGNSA. V shed 5 bases, J shed 5 bases, and the junction held 11 bases outside the gene matches. CDR3 coding DNA: TGTGCCAGCAGCCCTAGACAGGGTAGAAAAACTGAAGCTTTCTTT. Amino acids: CASSPRQGRKTEAFF.

The rearrangement uses TRBV7-9 and TRBJ2-7; D is possibly TRBD2 (5 bases). The length of the CDR3 is 15 residues. V lost 1 base and J lost 4, with 14 bases in between. The germline V gene encodes CDR1 SEHNR and CDR2 FQNEAQ (reference sequence). The CDR3, as DNA: TGTGCCAGCAGCTTAGGGCGGGCTGGTCGGTACGAGCAGTACTTC. Translating gives CASSLGRAGRYEQYF.

This clonotype was counted only a few times. The chain is built from TRBV10-2 and TRBJ1-1; D might be TRBD1 (5 bases). This CDR3 comprises 14 residues. Per the germline V gene, CDR1 is WSHSY and CDR2 is SAAADI. Trimming took 7 bases from V and 1 from J, leaving 13 bases between them. The CDR3 DNA follows: TGCGCCAGCAAAAGAGGACATCAGAACACTGAAGCTTTCTTT. Protein: CASKRGHQNTEAFF.